The 5 T cell receptor beta chains below were found in one sample sequenced in a study of cytotoxic CD8 clonotypes in ibrutinib-treated CLL. The table came from immunoSEQ multiplex PCR; TCRdb's copy has only in-frame clones and leaves some out. Altogether roughly 250,000 clones are present, 70% being singletons, with the ten largest covering less than 20%. Material: PBMCs, obtained after 24 months of ibrutinib treatment. All receptors derive from a human donor with chronic lymphocytic leukemia.

This chain connects TRBV28 to TRBJ2-7; TRBD2 might be the D (6 bases). With 6 bases removed from V and 0 bases from J, the gap between germline ends came to 15 bases. Germline V gene lookup returns CDR1 MDHEN and CDR2 SYDVKM. This CDR3 has 15 residues. This CDR3 is CASSPSDYSSYEQYF. The CDR3 region has the DNA TGTGCCAGCAGCCCTAGCGACTATAGCTCCTACGAGCAGTACTTC.

The chain combines TRBV11-1 with TRBJ1-1; D may be TRBD1 (5 bases). V lost 5 bases and J lost 2, with 12 bases in between. Germline V gene lookup returns CDR1 SGHAT and CDR2 FQDESV (reference sequence). CDR3 length equals 14 residues. The CDR3 region is CASSVDSINTEAFF. The CDR3 nucleotides read TGTGCCAGCAGCGTAGACAGCATTAACACTGAAGCTTTCTTT.

The chain links TRBV27 to TRBJ2-6; D unclear. The CDR3 consists of 13 residues. Deletions cut 3 bases from V and 8 bases from J, with 8 bases between. Germline V gives CDR1 MNHEY, CDR2 SMNVEV (reference sequence). CDR3 in DNA: TGTGCCAGCAGTTTCACGGCCCCCAACGTCCTGACTTTC. Its translation is CASSFTAPNVLTF.

There are a few counts of this clone. This chain links TRBV19 with TRBJ2-1; TRBD2 might be the D (5 bases). The CDR3 covers 15 residues. CDR1 and CDR2 from the germline V gene are LNHDA and SQIVND (reference sequence). V gave up 7 bases and J gave up 7 bases, with 20 bases separating them. The CDR3 DNA follows: TGTGCCAGTAACCCCCGGGGTTATGACGAGAATGAGCAGTTCTTC. Translating gives CASNPRGYDENEQFF.

The chain couples TRBV19 to TRBJ2-7; the D gene is possibly TRBD1 (6 bases). The CDR3 loop spans 14 amino acids. Germline assignment: CDR1 LNHDA and CDR2 SQIVND (reference sequence). Trimming cost V 6 bases and J 5 bases, with 17 bases left between them. The CDR3 sequence is CASRSYRDEDEQYF. The CDR3 DNA reads as TGTGCCAGTAGGTCGTACAGGGATGAGGACGAGCAGTACTTC.